The 18 T cell receptor beta chains below were found in one sample sequenced in a study of cytomegalovirus exposure and HLA in healthy donors. 60 Vbeta and 13 Jbeta primers were used in PCR. Here immunoSEQ multiplex PCR was the method, and the copy in TCRdb shows in-frame clones only, minus some. Here the sample spans some 190,000 clones, over 80% being singletons. The sequenced sample was PBMCs. The receptors were sampled from a boy aged 2 to 10 in good health and CMV-seronegative.

The chain recombines TRBV15 with TRBJ2-3; D may be TRBD1 (6 bases). Germline V gene data show CDR1 as LNHNV and CDR2 as YYDKDF (reference sequence). The V end was cut by 1 base, the J end by 1 base, with 12 bases between. This CDR3 has 16 residues. CDR3 nucleotides: TGTGCCACCAGCAGAGTTTGGGGGCTACGCACAGATACGCAGTATTTT. Its translation: CATSRVWGLRTDTQYF.

This clone was picked up a small number of times. V gene TRBV5-1 combines with J gene TRBJ2-1; D gene ambiguous. The CDR3 contains 11 residues. Germline loops: CDR1 SGHRS, CDR2 YFSETQ. Trimming pared 4 bases from V and 5 bases from J, leaving 4 bases between. The CDR3 sequence is CASSPDNEQFF. For the CDR3, the DNA is TGCGCCAGCAGCCCGGACAATGAGCAGTTCTTC.

The chain uses TRBV7-2 and TRBJ2-5; TRBD2 matches at 9 bases. The CDR3 has 15 residues. J was trimmed by 5 bases and V by 5 bases; bases with no gene match: 9. Germline-derived CDR1 and CDR2 are SGHTA and FQGNSA. CDR3 sequence: CASSQSGRIFETQYF. The DNA for the CDR3 is TGTGCCAGCAGCCAGAGCGGGAGGATCTTTGAGACCCAGTACTTC.

V is TRBV7-9 and J is TRBJ2-1; TRBD2 matches at 7 bases. This CDR3 is 14 amino acids long. Trimming removed 4 bases from V and 8 bases from J; junction bases left unmatched: 8. Germline assignment: CDR1 SEHNR and CDR2 FQNEAQ (reference sequence). For the CDR3, the DNA is TGTGCCAGCAGCTCCAACTCGGGGAGGGATGAGCAGTTCTTC. Encoded protein: CASSSNSGRDEQFF.

The J gene is TRBJ2-6, the V gene TRBV19; D gene unclear. The length of the CDR3 is 16 residues. Germline-derived CDR1 and CDR2 are LNHDA and SQIVND (reference sequence). V shed 0 bases and J shed 0 bases, with 6 bases lying between them. The DNA of the CDR3 is TGTGCCAGTAGTATAGACGAGTACTCTGGGGCCAACGTCCTGACTTTC. Its translation is CASSIDEYSGANVLTF.

This clone has just a few counts. The chain uses TRBV30 and TRBJ1-1, with 8 positions matching TRBD1. This CDR3 has 13 residues. Germline CDR1 is GTSNPN and CDR2 is SVGIG (reference sequence). V gave up 8 bases and J gave up 0 bases; unmatched junction bases: 5. CDR3 region: CAGQGQVNTEAFF. As DNA, the CDR3 is TGTGCCGGGCAGGGACAGGTGAACACTGAAGCTTTCTTT.

This chain joins TRBV4-3 and TRBJ2-4; the D gene is possibly TRBD2 (7 bases). The CDR3 runs to 14 residues. Germline V CDR1 and CDR2: LGHNA, YSLEER. V was cut by 1 base and J by 7 bases, with 11 bases left in between. The CDR3 loop reads CASSQVGGGNIQYF. The CDR3, as DNA: TGCGCCAGCAGCCAAGTGGGAGGGGGGAACATTCAGTACTTC.

V usage is TRBV5-4 and J usage is TRBJ1-2; possible D gene TRBD1, 6 bases. The CDR3 runs 14 residues. Germline CDR1 is SGHNT and CDR2 is YYREEE (reference sequence). Deletions cut 4 bases from V and 4 bases from J, with 14 bases between. The CDR3 region has the DNA TGTGCCAGCAGCAACAGGGAATCTAGCTATGGCTACACCTTC. Its translation: CASSNRESSYGYTF.

The V gene is TRBV4-1, the J gene TRBJ1-2, with no clear D. Trimming cost V 4 bases and J 4 bases, with 22 bases left between them. The CDR3 runs to 17 residues. The germline V gene encodes CDR1 MGHRA and CDR2 YSYEKL. CDR3 sequence reads: CASSPDRQERPIYGYTF. In DNA, the CDR3 is TGCGCCAGCAGCCCCGATAGGCAGGAACGACCAATCTATGGCTACACCTTC.

The chain uses TRBV5-1 and TRBJ2-3, with TRBD1 matching over 7 bases. Per the germline V gene, CDR1 is SGHRS and CDR2 is YFSETQ. Losses at the gene ends were 3 bases for V and 6 bases for J; bases not matched to a gene: 1. The CDR3 consists of 12 residues. CDR3 protein: CASSSQGDTQYF. In nucleotides, the CDR3 is TGCGCCAGCAGCTCACAGGGGGATACGCAGTATTTT. Looking up the rest from reference TRBV5-1 and TRBJ2-3 gives the full variable domain: KAGVTQTPRYLIKTRGQQVTLSCSPISGHRSVSWYQQTPGQGLQFLFEYFSETQRNKGNFPGRFSGRQFSNSRSEMNVSTLELGDSALYLCASSSQGDTQYFGPGTRLTVL.

The chain is built from TRBV7-2 and TRBJ2-1, with TRBD2 matching 13 bases. V was clipped by 5 bases and J by 5 bases; unmatched bases: 6. Germline CDR1 is SGHTA and CDR2 is FQGNSA. The CDR3 has 16 amino acids. The DNA of the CDR3 is TGTGCCAGCAGCGAGTCCGGGACTAGCGGGAACAATGAGCAGTTCTTC. Translation: CASSESGTSGNNEQFF.

CDR3 DNA: TGTGCCAGCAGCTTAGTTAGCGGCTCTGGCGAGCAGTACTTC. Its protein product is CASSLVSGSGEQYF. The V gene is TRBV11-1, the J gene TRBJ2-7; D possibly corresponds to TRBD2 (6 bases). V gave up 1 base and J gave up 6 bases, with 13 bases separating them. Germline V gene sequence: CDR1 SGHAT, CDR2 FQDESV (reference sequence). The CDR3 has 14 residues. Drawing the rest from reference TRBV11-1 and TRBJ2-7, the complete variable domain is EAEVAQSPRYKITEKSQAVAFWCDPISGHATLYWYRQILGQGPELLVQFQDESVVDDSQLPKDRFSAERLKGVDSTLKIQPAELGDSAMYLCASSLVSGSGEQYFGPGTRLTVT.

This clone was observed a few times. This chain uses TRBV29-1 with TRBJ2-5; a weak D match, TRBD1 (5 bases). The length of the CDR3 is 13 residues. Looked up from germline, CDR1 is SQVTM and CDR2 is ANQGSEA. V lost 5 bases, J lost 5 bases, and 15 bases lay in between. The CDR3 sequence is CSVHQGITETQYF. In DNA, the CDR3 is TGCAGCGTTCACCAGGGTATTACGGAGACCCAGTACTTC.

J is TRBJ1-1 and V is TRBV6-5, with TRBD1 matching over 8 bases. Trimming cost V 2 bases and J 5 bases; bases outside gene matches: 4. From germline, CDR1 is MNHEY and CDR2 SVGAGI. This CDR3 contains 14 residues. The CDR3 DNA sequence: TGTGCCAGCAGTTACGGCAGGGGGCAAACTGAAGCTTTCTTT. Its translation is CASSYGRGQTEAFF.

The chain links TRBV7-6 to TRBJ2-7; TRBD2 matches 7 bases. Germline CDR1 and CDR2: SGHVS and FNYEAQ. J lost 0 bases, V lost 2 bases, and 10 bases had no gene match. CDR3 length: 17 residues. CDR3 in DNA: TGTGCCAGCAGCTTAACATCGAGGGAGGGGAGCTCCTACGAGCAGTACTTC. This translates into CASSLTSREGSSYEQYF.

This clone has more than one count but fewer than ten. The chain employs TRBV6-5 and TRBJ2-2, with no clear D. CDR3 length: 12 residues. The germline V and J ends were trimmed by 6 bases and 3 bases, with 5 bases remaining between them. Germline assignment: CDR1 MNHEY and CDR2 SVGAGI. CDR3 residues: CASRLDTGELFF. Written as DNA, the CDR3 is TGTGCCAGCAGGCTAGACACCGGGGAGCTGTTTTTT.

The genes are TRBV5-1 and TRBJ2-5; 10 nucleotides align to TRBD2. Trimming at V came to 3 bases and at J to 1 base, leaving 6 bases not matched to a gene. The germline V gene encodes CDR1 SGHRS and CDR2 YFSETQ. This CDR3 is 16 amino acids long. The CDR3 DNA reads TGCGCCAGCAGCTCCAGGACTAGCGGCCTCCAAGAGACCCAGTACTTC. This encodes CASSSRTSGLQETQYF.

The CDR3 loop is CASSVSGQSNEKLFF. CDR3 DNA sequence: TGTGCCAGCAGTGTGAGTGGACAGTCTAATGAAAAACTGTTTTTT. This chain connects TRBV2 to TRBJ1-4, with D possibly matching TRBD1 (6 bases). V was pared by 4 bases and J by 3 bases, with 12 bases between. CDR1 and CDR2 from the germline V gene are SNHLY and FYNNEI. This CDR3 contains 15 residues.